This TCR beta chain is from a study of blood T cell repertoires in COVID-19. Turning to the study itself: Italy, Spain and the United States were the sources of the convalescent and acute COVID-19 samples.

V lost 9 bases to trimming and J lost 3 bases; unmatched junction nucleotides: 9. Germline V gives CDR1 LNHDA, CDR2 SQIVND (reference sequence). The CDR3 extends over 15 amino acids. Authors' methods: Amplified reference gene primers provided the basis for estimating nucleated cell counts. Method: immunoSEQ multiplex PCR; TCRdb's copy keeps in-frame clones and lacks some. That table gives V, J and clone size, and the DNA gave D and trimming. The sample holds 75,000 to 80,000 clones; 70% to 90% are singletons and the top ten take 15% to 20%. The material sequenced was peripheral blood. The chain joins TRBV19 to TRBJ2-2; 8 bases match TRBD2. The clonotype was recovered from a human donor in a cohort sampled during active COVID-19. The CDR3 DNA reads as TGTGCCAGCAAAACGGGAGGGGAGGACACCGGGGAGCTGTTTTTT. Translating gives CASKTGGEDTGELFF.